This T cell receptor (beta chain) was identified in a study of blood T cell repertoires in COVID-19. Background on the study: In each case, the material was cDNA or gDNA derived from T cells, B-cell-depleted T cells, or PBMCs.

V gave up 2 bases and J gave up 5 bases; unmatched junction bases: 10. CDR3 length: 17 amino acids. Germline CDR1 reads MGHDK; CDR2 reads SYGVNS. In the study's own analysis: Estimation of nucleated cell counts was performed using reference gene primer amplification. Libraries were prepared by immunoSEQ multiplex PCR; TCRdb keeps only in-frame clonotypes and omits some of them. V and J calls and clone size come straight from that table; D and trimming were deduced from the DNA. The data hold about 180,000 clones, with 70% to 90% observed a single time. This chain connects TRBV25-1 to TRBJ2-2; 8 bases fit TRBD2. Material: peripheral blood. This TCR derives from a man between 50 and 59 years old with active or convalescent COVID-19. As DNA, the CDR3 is TGTGCCAGCAGTGAAACTCGGGGGGGAGGAAGGACCGGGGAGCTGTTTTTT. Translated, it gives CASSETRGGGRTGELFF.